This TCR beta chain was found in a study of T cell responses to AZD1222 COVID-19 vaccine. A note on this clone: What it binds is unknown.

The method was immunoSEQ multiplex PCR; TCRdb's version includes in-frame clones alone and lacks a portion of them. The sample gives 70,000 to 95,000 clones, 80% of which show up once; around 20% is in the top ten. Study-level findings and limits: Targeting of unmutated variant regions was reportedly seen in nearly half of spike-specific TCRs. Just 6 or 7 people given AZD1222 tested seropositive at baseline. The peak T cell response came first, and repertoires were sampled only after it. White British donors predominated, females outnumbered males, and clonal diversity was possibly underestimated.

The germline CDR1 and CDR2 sequences are SNHLY and FYNNEI. The V end lost 7 bases, the J end lost 5 bases, and 11 bases lay between the germline ends. CDR3 size: 13 residues. The sequencing used peripheral blood, collected on day 0 of AZD1222 vaccination. The rearrangement joins TRBV2 to TRBJ2-2, with D possibly TRBD1 on 5 matching bases. The sequence came from an adult in good health. The CDR3 protein is CASNLQETGELFF. In nucleotides, the CDR3 is TGTGCCAGCAACTTACAGGAAACCGGGGAGCTGTTTTTT.